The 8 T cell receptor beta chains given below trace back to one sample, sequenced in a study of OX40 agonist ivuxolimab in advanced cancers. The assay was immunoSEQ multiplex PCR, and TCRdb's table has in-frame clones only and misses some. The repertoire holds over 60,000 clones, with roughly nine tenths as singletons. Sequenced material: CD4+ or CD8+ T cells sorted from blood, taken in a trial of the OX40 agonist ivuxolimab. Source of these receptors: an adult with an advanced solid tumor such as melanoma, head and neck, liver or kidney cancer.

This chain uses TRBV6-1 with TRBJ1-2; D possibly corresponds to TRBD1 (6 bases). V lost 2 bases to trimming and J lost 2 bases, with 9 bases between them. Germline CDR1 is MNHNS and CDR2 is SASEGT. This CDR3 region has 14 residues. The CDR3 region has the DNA TGTGCCAGCAGTGAACGGAGGGGGAACTATGGCTACACCTTC. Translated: CASSERRGNYGYTF.

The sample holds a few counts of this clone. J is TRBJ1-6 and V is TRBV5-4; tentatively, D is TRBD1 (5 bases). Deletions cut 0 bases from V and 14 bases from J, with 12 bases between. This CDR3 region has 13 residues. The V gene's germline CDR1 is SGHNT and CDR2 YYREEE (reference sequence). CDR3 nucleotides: TGTGCCAGCAGCTTGGAGGGGCGGTCGACCCTCCACTTT. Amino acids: CASSLEGRSTLHF.

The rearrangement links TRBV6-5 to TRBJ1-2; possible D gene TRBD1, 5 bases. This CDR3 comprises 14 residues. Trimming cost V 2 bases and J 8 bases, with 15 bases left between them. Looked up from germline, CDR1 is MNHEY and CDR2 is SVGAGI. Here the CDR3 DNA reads TGTGCCAGCAGTTACGGGGCAGCTCCGGGAGGCTACACCTTC. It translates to CASSYGAAPGGYTF.

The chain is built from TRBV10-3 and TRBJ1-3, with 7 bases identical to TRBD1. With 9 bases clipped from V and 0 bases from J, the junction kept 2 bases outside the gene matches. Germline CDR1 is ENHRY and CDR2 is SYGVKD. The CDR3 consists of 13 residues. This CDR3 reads CAIRTGSGNTIYF. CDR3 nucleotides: TGTGCCATTAGGACAGGCTCTGGAAACACCATATATTTT.

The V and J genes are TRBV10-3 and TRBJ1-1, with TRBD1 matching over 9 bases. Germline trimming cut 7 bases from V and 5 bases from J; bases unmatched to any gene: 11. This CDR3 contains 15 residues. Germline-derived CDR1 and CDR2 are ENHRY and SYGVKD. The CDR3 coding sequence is TGTGCCATCACTTCCGCGACAGGGGGATATACTGAAGCTTTCTTT. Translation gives CAITSATGGYTEAFF.

The CDR3 sequence: CASSGDVPYEQYF. The CDR3 DNA reads as TGTGCCAGCAGTGGGGACGTACCCTACGAGCAGTACTTC. This rearrangement joins TRBV2 to TRBJ2-7, with D perhaps assigned TRBD1 or TRBD2 (5 bases each). The CDR3 sequence is 13 residues long. Germline loops: CDR1 SNHLY, CDR2 FYNNEI. V was shortened by 4 bases and J by 2 bases, with 9 bases between the two germline ends.

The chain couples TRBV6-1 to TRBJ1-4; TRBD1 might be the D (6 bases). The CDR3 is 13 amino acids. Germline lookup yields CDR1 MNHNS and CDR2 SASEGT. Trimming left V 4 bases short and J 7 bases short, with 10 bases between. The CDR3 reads CASSVGAGEKLFF. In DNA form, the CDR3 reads TGTGCCAGCAGTGTGGGGGCAGGTGAAAAACTGTTTTTT.

The CDR3, as DNA: TGTGCCAGCAGCTTAGAGGGAACTCGCTCTGGAAACACCATATATTTT. It is translated as CASSLEGTRSGNTIYF. V gene TRBV7-2 combines with J gene TRBJ1-3; D uncertain. The CDR3 sequence is 16 residues long. V lost 1 base, J lost 0 bases, and 10 bases lay in between. Germline CDR1 SGHTA, CDR2 FQGNSA.